These 20 T cell receptor beta chains share one sample of origin, sequenced in a study of blood T cell repertoires in COVID-19. The method was immunoSEQ multiplex PCR; TCRdb's version includes in-frame clones alone and lacks a portion of them. Of approximately 360,000 clones in the sample, around 90% were seen once. The sequenced material came from peripheral blood. These receptor sequences come from a man aged 35 to 55 with acute or convalescent COVID-19.

This clone was picked up one time. The chain carries TRBV13 and TRBJ2-3, with 7 bases fitting TRBD1. V gave up 0 bases and J gave up 5 bases; unmatched junction bases: 5. The CDR3 covers 15 residues. CDR1 is PRHDT and CDR2 is FYEKMQ in the germline V gene (reference sequence). CDR3 sequence: CASSLGLSGGDTQYF. The DNA for the CDR3 is TGTGCCAGCAGCTTAGGTCTTTCAGGGGGAGATACGCAGTATTTT.

This chain uses TRBV6-5 with TRBJ1-1; D perhaps matches TRBD1 (6 bases). V was trimmed by 8 bases and J by 3 bases, leaving 19 bases between them. The germline V gene encodes CDR1 MNHEY and CDR2 SVGAGI. CDR3 length: 15 amino acids. CDR3 residues: CASRMGAVFYTEAFF. In DNA, the CDR3 is TGTGCCAGCCGGATGGGGGCCGTGTTTTACACTGAAGCTTTCTTT.

The V gene is TRBV7-9, the J gene TRBJ2-1, with no clear D. The CDR3 is 15 amino acids. The germline V gene has CDR1 SEHNR and CDR2 FQNEAQ (reference sequence). V lost 1 base to trimming and J lost 4 bases, with 11 bases between them. CDR3 bases: TGTGCCAGCAGCTTAGTGCCCGGTCGATACAATGAGCAGTTCTTC. This gives the protein CASSLVPGRYNEQFF.

The chain carries TRBV7-2 and TRBJ1-2, with D maybe TRBD1 (6 bases). V lost 2 bases and J lost 6, with 16 bases in between. CDR3 length equals 15 residues. The germline V gene has CDR1 SGHTA and CDR2 FQGNSA. CDR3 sequence: CASSLIGRGGHGYTF. CDR3 nucleotide sequence: TGTGCCAGCAGCTTAATTGGTAGAGGGGGTCATGGCTACACCTTC.

The CDR3 sequence is CASSSDQGASYEQYF. Written as DNA, the CDR3 is TGCGCCAGCAGCTCTGACCAGGGGGCTTCCTACGAGCAGTACTTC. The V and J genes are TRBV5-1 and TRBJ2-7; 8 bases are a match to TRBD1. The ends lost 3 bases at V and 1 base at J; junction bases unmatched: 6. This CDR3 is built from 15 residues. Per the germline V gene, CDR1 is SGHRS and CDR2 is YFSETQ.

The V and J genes are TRBV14 and TRBJ2-5; tentatively, D is TRBD1 (6 bases). The CDR3 totals 14 residues. V was trimmed by 3 bases and J by 2 bases, leaving 10 bases between them. CDR1 SGHDN and CDR2 FVKESK come from the germline V gene. In DNA form, the CDR3 reads TGTGCCAGCAGCCAGTGGACAGCTCAAGAGACCCAGTACTTC. Protein product: CASSQWTAQETQYF.

The chain couples TRBV6-2 or TRBV6-3 to TRBJ2-7; 9 bases match TRBD1. The V segment lost 5 bases and the J segment 6 bases; nucleotides outside the gene matches: 8. CDR3 size: 14 residues. Germline CDR1 MNHEY, CDR2 SVGEGT. CDR3 amino acids: CASSPLDRGSEQYF. The CDR3 DNA sequence: TGTGCCAGCAGTCCGCTGGACAGGGGAAGCGAGCAGTACTTC.

The gene calls are TRBV28 and TRBJ1-1, with D possibly matching TRBD1 (6 bases). This CDR3 comprises 14 residues. Germline loops: CDR1 MDHEN, CDR2 SYDVKM. V was trimmed by 5 bases and J by 0 bases, leaving 10 bases between them. The CDR3 region is CASSRQVMNTEAFF. The CDR3 DNA follows: TGTGCCAGCAGTCGACAGGTCATGAACACTGAAGCTTTCTTT.

This rearrangement joins TRBV11-1 to TRBJ1-2; D is ambiguous. The germline CDR1 and CDR2 sequences are SGHAT and FQDESV (reference sequence). The germline V and J ends were trimmed by 1 base and 2 bases, with 8 bases remaining between them. CDR3 size: 14 residues. In DNA, the CDR3 is TGTGCCAGCAGCTTAGATCCGGGGAACTATGGCTACACCTTC. Its translation is CASSLDPGNYGYTF.

The chain has TRBV10-3 and TRBJ2-7, with D maybe TRBD2 (6 bases). CDR3 length: 16 residues. Germline V lookup: CDR1 ENHRY, CDR2 SYGVKD. Trimming removed 3 bases at V and 3 bases at J, with 18 bases between. Here the CDR3 reads CAISDPGKGGYYEQYF. The CDR3 DNA reads TGTGCCATCAGTGACCCAGGGAAAGGAGGGTACTACGAGCAGTACTTC.

This sequence joins TRBV7-9 and TRBJ2-7, with unresolved D. This CDR3 is 15 amino acids long. Germline loops: CDR1 SEHNR, CDR2 FQNEAQ (reference sequence). V gave up 5 bases and J gave up 6 bases, with 20 bases separating them. The CDR3 region has the DNA TGTGCCAGCAGCCTTAGAACCATTTCTTCGGGCGAGCAGTACTTC. Translation: CASSLRTISSGEQYF.

The chain links TRBV5-4 to TRBJ2-1, with 12 bases fitting TRBD2. In germline, CDR1 is SGHNT, CDR2 YYREEE (reference sequence). V was pared by 9 bases and J by 4 bases, with 5 bases of the junction left unmatched. The CDR3 runs 14 residues. In DNA form, the CDR3 reads TGTGCCACCAAAACTAGCGGGGGGTACAATGAGCAGTTCTTC. Amino acids: CATKTSGGYNEQFF.

This clone was detected only once. The V call is TRBV6-2 or TRBV6-3, the J call TRBJ2-3, with a tentative D call TRBD2 (5 bases). Germline values: CDR1 MNHEY, CDR2 SVGEGT. This CDR3 region has 16 residues. V gave up 0 bases and J gave up 2 bases, with 12 bases separating them. The CDR3 DNA reads as TGTGCCAGCAGTTACTCCCCGACGGACTTCACAGATACGCAGTATTTT. As protein: CASSYSPTDFTDTQYF.

Worth noting for this clone: The same CDR3 is also encoded by other DNA sequences in this sample. The chain joins TRBV5-4 to TRBJ1-2; 7 bases are a match to TRBD1. CDR1 is SGHNT and CDR2 is YYREEE in the germline V gene (reference sequence). V trimming: 4 bases; J trimming: 1 base; junction bases outside the gene matches: 4. The CDR3 is 14 amino acids. DNA of the CDR3: TGTGCCAGCAGCCCAGGGACAGTTAACTATGGCTACACCTTC. Residues: CASSPGTVNYGYTF.

This chain connects TRBV29-1 to TRBJ2-3; 13 bases are shared with TRBD2. Trimming took 7 bases from V and 1 from J; bases not matched to a gene: 11. The CDR3 totals 17 residues. Germline V gene data show CDR1 as SQVTM and CDR2 as ANQGSEA. The CDR3 is CSALGLAGDRGTDTQYF. The CDR3 coding sequence is TGCAGCGCCCTCGGACTAGCGGGGGACCGGGGCACAGATACGCAGTATTTT.

This clone was seen ten or more times. The gene calls are TRBV5-1 and TRBJ2-2, with 10 bases matching TRBD2. This CDR3 is 14 amino acids long. V lost 5 bases, J lost 6 bases, and 4 bases stayed unmatched. Germline lookup yields CDR1 SGHRS and CDR2 YFSETQ. CDR3 amino acids: CASRLAGRSGELFF. The DNA for the CDR3 is TGCGCCAGCAGACTAGCGGGGAGGTCCGGGGAGCTGTTTTTT.

The J gene is TRBJ1-1, the V gene TRBV28; D gene unclear. Looked up from germline, CDR1 is MDHEN and CDR2 is SYDVKM. With 1 base removed from V and 4 bases from J, the gap between germline ends came to 10 bases. The CDR3 has 14 residues. As DNA, the CDR3 is TGTGCCAGCAGTTTATATGGGTCGGGCACTGAAGCTTTCTTT. As protein: CASSLYGSGTEAFF.

The chain couples TRBV28 to TRBJ1-1, with D possibly TRBD1 on 6 matching bases. The CDR3 is 15 residues long. The ends were cut back, 5 bases at V and 1 base at J, with 14 bases in the middle. The germline CDR1 and CDR2 sequences are MDHEN and SYDVKM. The CDR3 is CASSEGQTRNTEAFF. The DNA for the CDR3 is TGTGCCAGCAGTGAGGGACAAACGAGGAACACTGAAGCTTTCTTT.

V usage is TRBV6-2 or TRBV6-3 and J usage is TRBJ2-1; 7 nucleotides match TRBD2. CDR1 MNHEY and CDR2 SVGEGT come from the germline V gene. The V gene end was trimmed by 4 bases and the J gene end by 4 bases; junction bases not matched to a gene: 7. The CDR3 extends over 15 amino acids. This CDR3 reads CASSLLRDYYNEQFF. CDR3 nucleotides: TGTGCCAGCAGTTTGTTGAGGGACTATTACAATGAGCAGTTCTTC.

The chain joins TRBV5-1 to TRBJ2-2; 11 nucleotides align to TRBD2. The CDR3 has 16 amino acids. Germline assignment: CDR1 SGHRS and CDR2 YFSETQ. V was pared by 3 bases and J by 4 bases, with 5 bases of the junction left unmatched. This chain's CDR3 is CASSWAGTSGTGELFF. CDR3 nucleotide sequence: TGCGCCAGCAGCTGGGCCGGGACTAGCGGCACCGGGGAGCTGTTTTTT.